The T cell receptor beta chain under discussion was sequenced for a study of blood T cell repertoires in COVID-19. TCRdb's copy holds only in-frame clones and misses some; the assay was immunoSEQ multiplex PCR. The sample shows about 320,000 clones, 80% to 90% of them seen only once. Enrolled through a virtual design, the participants were between about 18 and 100 years of age and came from roughly 22 US areas. Cohort assignment relied on participant-reported clinical history. Trimming stripped 7 bases from V and 0 bases from J, with 10 bases between. This CDR3 has 14 residues. The germline gives CDR1 WNHNN, CDR2 SYGVQD (reference sequence).

The source of this sequence is a woman aged 18-29 years who had recovered from COVID-19. Sequenced: PBMCs or T cells enriched from blood (not recorded which). The V gene is TRBV10-1, the J gene TRBJ1-3; no firm D call. The CDR3 sequence is CASKRSRSGNTIYF. CDR3 sequence (DNA): TGCGCCAGCAAACGGTCACGCTCTGGAAACACCATATATTTT.